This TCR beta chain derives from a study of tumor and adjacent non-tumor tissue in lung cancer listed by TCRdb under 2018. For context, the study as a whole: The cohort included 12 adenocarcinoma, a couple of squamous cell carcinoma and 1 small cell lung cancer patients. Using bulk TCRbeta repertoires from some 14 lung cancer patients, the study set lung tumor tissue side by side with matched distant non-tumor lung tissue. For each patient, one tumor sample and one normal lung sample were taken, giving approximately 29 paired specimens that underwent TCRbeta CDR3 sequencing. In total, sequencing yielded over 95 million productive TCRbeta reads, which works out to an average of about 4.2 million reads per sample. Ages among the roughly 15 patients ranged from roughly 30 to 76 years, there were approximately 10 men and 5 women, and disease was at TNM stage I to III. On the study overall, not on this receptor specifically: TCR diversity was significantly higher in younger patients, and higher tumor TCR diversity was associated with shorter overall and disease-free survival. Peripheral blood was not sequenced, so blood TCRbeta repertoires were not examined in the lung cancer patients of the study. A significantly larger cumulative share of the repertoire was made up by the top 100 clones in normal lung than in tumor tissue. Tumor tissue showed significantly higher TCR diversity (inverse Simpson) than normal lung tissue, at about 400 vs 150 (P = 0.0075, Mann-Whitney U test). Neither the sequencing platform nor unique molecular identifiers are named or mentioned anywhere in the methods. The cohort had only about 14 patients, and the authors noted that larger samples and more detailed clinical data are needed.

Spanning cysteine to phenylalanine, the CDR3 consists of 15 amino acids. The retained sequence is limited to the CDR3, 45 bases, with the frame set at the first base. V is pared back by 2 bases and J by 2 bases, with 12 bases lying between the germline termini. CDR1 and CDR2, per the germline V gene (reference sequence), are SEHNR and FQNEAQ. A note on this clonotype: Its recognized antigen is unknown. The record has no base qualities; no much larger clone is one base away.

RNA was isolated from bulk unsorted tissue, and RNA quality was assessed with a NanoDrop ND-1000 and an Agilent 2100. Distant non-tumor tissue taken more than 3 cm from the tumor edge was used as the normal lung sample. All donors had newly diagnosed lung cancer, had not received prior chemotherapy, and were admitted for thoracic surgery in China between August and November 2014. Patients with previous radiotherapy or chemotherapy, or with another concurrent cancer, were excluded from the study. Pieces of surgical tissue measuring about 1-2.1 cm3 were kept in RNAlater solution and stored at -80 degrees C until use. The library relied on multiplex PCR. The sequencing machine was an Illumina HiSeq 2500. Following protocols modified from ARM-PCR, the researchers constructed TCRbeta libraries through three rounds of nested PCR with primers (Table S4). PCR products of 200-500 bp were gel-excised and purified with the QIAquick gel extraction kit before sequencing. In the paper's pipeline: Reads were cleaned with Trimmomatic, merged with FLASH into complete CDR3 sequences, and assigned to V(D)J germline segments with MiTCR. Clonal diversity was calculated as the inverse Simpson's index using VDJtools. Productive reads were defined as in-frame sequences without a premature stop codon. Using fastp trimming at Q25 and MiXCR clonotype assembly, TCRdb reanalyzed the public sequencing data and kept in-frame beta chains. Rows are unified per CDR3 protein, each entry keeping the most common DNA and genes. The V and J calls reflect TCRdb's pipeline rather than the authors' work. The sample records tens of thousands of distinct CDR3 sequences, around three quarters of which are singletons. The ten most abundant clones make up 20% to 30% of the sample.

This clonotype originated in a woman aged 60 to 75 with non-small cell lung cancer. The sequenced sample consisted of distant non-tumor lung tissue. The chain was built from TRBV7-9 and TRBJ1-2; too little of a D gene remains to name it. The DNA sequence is TGTGCCAGCAGCTTAAAAGCGGGTGGGAACTATGGCTACACCTTC. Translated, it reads CASSLKAGGNYGYTF. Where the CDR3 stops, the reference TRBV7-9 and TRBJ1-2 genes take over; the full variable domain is DTGVSQNPRHKITKRGQNVTFRCDPISEHNRLYWYRQTLGQGPEFLTYFQNEAQLEKSRLLSDRFSAERPKGSFSTLEIQRTEQGDSAMYLCASSLKAGGNYGYTFGSGTRLTVV.